Reported below is one T cell receptor beta chain. The antigen is undetermined. The CDR3 length is 14 residues. CDR1 and CDR2 from the germline V gene are MNHEY and SVGAGI. The ends were cut back, 7 bases at V and 6 bases at J, with 16 bases in the middle. This record belongs to a study of cytomegalovirus exposure and HLA in healthy donors. Turning to the study itself: The same platform used for the 500 to 850 first-cohort repertoires was also used for the approximately 120 validation repertoires, as a later analysis reported.

Whole-study results and caveats: Usually a TCR sequence was rare, but some public TCRs were found in many donors. TCR clusters originating in the first cohort tended to co-occur in the 120 validation repertoires, according to a later analysis.

The study drew the donors from its 120-subject validation cohort, separate from the roughly 670-subject first cohort. The protocol was immunoSEQ multiplex PCR, while the TCRdb copy is restricted to in-frame clones and leaves out a portion. The sample lists roughly 150,000 clones; 85% to 90% were seen once. This chain links TRBV6-5 with TRBJ1-5; perhaps TRBD1 as D (6 bases). The specimen sequenced was PBMCs. This clonotype originated in a man between 18 and 35 years old in good health and CMV-seronegative. The CDR3 DNA sequence: TGTGCCAGCACCCCACAGGGAGGGAGTCAGCCCCAGCATTTT. Its protein product is CASTPQGGSQPQHF.